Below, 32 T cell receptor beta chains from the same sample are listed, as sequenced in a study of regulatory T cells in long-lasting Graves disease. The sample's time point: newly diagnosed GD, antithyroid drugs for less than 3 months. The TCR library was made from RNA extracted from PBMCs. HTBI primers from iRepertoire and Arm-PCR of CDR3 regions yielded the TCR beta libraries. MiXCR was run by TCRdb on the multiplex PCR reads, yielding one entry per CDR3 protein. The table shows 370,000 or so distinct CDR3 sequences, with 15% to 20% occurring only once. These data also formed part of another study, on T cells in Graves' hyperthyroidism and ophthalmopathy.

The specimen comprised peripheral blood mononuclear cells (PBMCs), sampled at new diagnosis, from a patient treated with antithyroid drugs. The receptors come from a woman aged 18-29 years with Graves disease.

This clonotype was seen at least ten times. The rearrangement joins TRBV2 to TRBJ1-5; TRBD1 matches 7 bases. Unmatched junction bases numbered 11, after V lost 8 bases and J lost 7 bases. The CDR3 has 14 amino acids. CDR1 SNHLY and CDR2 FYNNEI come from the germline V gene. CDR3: CASGTGTDSQPQHF. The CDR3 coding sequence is TGTGCCAGCGGAACAGGGACAGACTCACAGCCCCAGCATTTT.

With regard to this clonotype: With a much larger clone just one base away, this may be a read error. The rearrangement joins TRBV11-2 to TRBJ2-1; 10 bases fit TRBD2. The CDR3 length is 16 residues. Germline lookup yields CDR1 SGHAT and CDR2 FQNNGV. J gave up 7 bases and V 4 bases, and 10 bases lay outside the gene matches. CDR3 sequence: CASSSGSGGTINEQFF. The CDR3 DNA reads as TGTGCCAGCAGCTCCGGTAGCGGGGGGACCATAAATGAGCAGTTCTTC.

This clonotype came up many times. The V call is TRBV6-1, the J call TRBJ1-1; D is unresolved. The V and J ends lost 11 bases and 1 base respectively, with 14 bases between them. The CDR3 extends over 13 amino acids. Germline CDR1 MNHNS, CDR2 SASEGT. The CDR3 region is CASRVTQNTEAFF. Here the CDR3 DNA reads TGTGCCTCAAGGGTCACACAGAACACTGAAGCTTTCTTT.

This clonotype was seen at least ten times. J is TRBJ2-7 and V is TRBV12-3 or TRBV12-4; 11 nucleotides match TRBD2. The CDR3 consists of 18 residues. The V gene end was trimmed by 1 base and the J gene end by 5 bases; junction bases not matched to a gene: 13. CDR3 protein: CASSLGSLAGDTRDEQYF. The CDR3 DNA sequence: TGTGCCAGCAGTTTAGGATCACTAGCGGGGGATACCAGAGACGAGCAGTACTTC.

CDR3 in DNA: TGTGCCAGTATTCGAGGGAAAGGGACCGGGGAGCTGTTTTTT. Protein: CASIRGKGTGELFF. This chain joins TRBV19 and TRBJ2-2, with D perhaps matching TRBD2 (5 bases). V was shortened by 7 bases and J by 5 bases, with 14 bases between the two germline ends. Germline lookup yields CDR1 LNHDA and CDR2 SQIVND (reference sequence). The CDR3 contains 14 residues. Filled out from reference TRBV19 and TRBJ2-2, the complete variable domain reads DGGITQSPKYLFRKEGQNVTLSCEQNLNHDAMYWYRQDPGQGLRLIYYSQIVNDFQKGDIAEGYSVSREKKESFPLTVTSAQKNPTAFYLCASIRGKGTGELFFGEGSRLTVL.

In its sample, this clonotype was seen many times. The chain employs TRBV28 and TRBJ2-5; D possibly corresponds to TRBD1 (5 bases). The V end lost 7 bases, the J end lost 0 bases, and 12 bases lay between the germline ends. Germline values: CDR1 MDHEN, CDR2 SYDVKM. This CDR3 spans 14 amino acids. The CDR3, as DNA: TGTGCCAGCAAAACGGACAAAAACCAAGAGACCCAGTACTTC. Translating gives CASKTDKNQETQYF.

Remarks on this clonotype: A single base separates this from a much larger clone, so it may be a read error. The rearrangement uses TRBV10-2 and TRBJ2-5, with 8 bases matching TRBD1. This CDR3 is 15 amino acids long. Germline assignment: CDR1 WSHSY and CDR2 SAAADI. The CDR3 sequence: CASSPTGGWYNEQLF. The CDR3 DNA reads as TGCGCCAGCAGTCCCACAGGGGGTTGGTACAATGAGCAGCTCTTC.

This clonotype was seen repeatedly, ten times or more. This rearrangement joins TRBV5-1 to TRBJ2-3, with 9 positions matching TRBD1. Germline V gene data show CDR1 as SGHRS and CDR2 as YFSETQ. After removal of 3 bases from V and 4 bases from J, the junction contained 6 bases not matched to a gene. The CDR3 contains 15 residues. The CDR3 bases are TGCGCCAGCAGCTCCGGGACAGGGTCCCCAGATACGCAGTATTTT. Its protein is CASSSGTGSPDTQYF.

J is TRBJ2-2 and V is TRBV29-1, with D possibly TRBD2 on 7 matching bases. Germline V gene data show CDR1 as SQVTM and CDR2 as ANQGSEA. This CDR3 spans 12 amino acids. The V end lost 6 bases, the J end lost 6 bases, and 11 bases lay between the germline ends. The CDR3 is CSVRGAPGELFF. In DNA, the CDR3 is TGCAGCGTACGGGGGGCCCCCGGGGAGCTGTTTTTT.

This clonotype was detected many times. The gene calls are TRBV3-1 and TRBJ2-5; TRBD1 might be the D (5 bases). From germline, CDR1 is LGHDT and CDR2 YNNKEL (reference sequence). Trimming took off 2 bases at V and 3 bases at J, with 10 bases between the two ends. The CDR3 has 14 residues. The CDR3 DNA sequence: TGTGCCAGCAGCCAAAGGGGTGGGAAAGAGACCCAGTACTTC. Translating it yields CASSQRGGKETQYF.

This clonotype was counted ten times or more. As DNA, the CDR3 is TGTGCCAGCTCACCACGGGACAGAGAAGAGCAGTACTTC. Residues: CASSPRDREEQYF. The rearrangement links TRBV18 to TRBJ2-7; 7 bases are shared with TRBD1. V was pared by 1 base and J by 7 bases, with 4 bases of the junction left unmatched. The germline V gene has CDR1 KGHSH and CDR2 LQKENI. This CDR3 has 13 amino acids.

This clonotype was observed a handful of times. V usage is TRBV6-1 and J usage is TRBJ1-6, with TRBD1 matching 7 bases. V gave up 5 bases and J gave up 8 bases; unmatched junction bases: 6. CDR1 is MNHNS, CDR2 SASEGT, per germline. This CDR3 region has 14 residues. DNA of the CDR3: TGTGCCAGCAGTCTCCAGGGGGGGCATTCACCCCTCCACTTT. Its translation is CASSLQGGHSPLHF.

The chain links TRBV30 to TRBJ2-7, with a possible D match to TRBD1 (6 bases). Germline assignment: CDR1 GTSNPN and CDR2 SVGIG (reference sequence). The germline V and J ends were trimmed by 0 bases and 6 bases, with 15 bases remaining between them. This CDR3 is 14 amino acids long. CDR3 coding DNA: TGTGCCTGGAGTGTGGCAGGGGCTTGGTCCGAGCAGTACTTC. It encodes CAWSVAGAWSEQYF.

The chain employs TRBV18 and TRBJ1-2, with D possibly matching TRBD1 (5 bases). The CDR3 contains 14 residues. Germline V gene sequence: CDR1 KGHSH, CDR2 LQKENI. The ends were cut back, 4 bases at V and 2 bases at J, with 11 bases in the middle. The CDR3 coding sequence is TGTGCCAGCTCACGGGACGGGGAGAACTATGGCTACACCTTC. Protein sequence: CASSRDGENYGYTF.

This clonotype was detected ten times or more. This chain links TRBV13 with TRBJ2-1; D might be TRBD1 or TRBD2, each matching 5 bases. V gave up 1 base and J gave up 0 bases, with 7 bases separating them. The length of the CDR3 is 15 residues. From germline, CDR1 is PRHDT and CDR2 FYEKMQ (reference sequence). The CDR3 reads CASSLVGDSYNEQFF. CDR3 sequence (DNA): TGTGCCAGCAGCTTAGTGGGGGACTCCTACAATGAGCAGTTCTTC.

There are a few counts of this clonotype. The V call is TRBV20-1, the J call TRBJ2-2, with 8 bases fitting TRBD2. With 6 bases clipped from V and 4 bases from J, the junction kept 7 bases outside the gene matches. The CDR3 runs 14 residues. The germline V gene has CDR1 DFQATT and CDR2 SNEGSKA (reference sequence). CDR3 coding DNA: TGCAGTGCCACAAAAGCGGGAGTCACCGGGGAGCTGTTTTTT. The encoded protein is CSATKAGVTGELFF.

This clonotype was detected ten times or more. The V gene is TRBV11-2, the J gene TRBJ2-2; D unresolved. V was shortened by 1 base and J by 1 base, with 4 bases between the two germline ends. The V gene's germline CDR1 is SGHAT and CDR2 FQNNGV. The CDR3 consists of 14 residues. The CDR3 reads CASSLVKNTGELFF. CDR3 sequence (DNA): TGTGCCAGCAGCTTAGTCAAGAACACCGGGGAGCTGTTTTTT.

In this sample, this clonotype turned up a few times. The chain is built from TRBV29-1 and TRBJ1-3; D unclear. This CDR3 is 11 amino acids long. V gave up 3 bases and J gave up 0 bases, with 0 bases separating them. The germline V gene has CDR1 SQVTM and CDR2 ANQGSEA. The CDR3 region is CSVDSGNTIYF. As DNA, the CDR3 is TGCAGCGTTGACTCTGGAAACACCATATATTTT.

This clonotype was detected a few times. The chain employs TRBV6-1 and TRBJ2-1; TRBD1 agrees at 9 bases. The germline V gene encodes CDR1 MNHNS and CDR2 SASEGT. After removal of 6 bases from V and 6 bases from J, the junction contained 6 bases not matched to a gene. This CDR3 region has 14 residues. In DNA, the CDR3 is TGTGCCAGCAGCAGGACAGGGGAGGCCAATGAGCAGTTCTTC. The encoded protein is CASSRTGEANEQFF.

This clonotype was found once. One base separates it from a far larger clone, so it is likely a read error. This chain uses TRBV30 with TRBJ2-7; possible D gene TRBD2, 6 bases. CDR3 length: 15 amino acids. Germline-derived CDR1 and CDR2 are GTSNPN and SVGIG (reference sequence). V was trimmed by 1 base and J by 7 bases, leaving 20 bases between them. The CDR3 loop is CAWSERRVPYNEQYF. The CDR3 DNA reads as TGTGCCTGGAGTGAGCGGAGGGTACCCTACAATGAGCAGTACTTC.

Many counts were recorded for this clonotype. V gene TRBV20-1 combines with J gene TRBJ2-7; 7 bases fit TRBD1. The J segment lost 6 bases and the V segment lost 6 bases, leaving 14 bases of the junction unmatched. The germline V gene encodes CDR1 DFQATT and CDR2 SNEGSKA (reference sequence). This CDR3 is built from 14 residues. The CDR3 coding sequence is TGCAGTGCGGACCGACCGGGACAGATGGTCGAGCAGTACTTC. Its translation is CSADRPGQMVEQYF.

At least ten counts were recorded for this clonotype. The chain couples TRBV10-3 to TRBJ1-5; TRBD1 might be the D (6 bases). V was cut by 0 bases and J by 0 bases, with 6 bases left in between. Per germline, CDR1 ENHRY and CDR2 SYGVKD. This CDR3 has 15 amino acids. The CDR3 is CAISESGGSNQPQHF. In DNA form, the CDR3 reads TGTGCCATCAGTGAGTCAGGGGGTAGCAATCAGCCCCAGCATTTT.

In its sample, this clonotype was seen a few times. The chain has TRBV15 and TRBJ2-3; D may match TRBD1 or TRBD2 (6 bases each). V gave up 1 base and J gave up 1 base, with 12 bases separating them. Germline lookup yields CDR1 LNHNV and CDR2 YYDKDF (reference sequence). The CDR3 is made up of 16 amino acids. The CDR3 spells CATSRAGAPRTDTQYF. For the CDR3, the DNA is TGTGCCACCAGCAGAGCGGGGGCACCCCGCACAGATACGCAGTATTTT.

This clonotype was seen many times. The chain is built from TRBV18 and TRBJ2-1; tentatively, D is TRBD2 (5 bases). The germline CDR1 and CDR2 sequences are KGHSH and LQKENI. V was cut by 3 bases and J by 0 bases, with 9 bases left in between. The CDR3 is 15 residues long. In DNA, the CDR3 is TGTGCCAGCTCACCCGCCGGGAACTCCTACAATGAGCAGTTCTTC. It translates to CASSPAGNSYNEQFF.

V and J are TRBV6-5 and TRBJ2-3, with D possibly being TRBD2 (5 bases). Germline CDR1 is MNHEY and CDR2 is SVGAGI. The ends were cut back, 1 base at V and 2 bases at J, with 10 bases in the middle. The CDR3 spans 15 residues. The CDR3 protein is CASSYFGVDTDTQYF. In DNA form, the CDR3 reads TGTGCCAGCAGTTACTTCGGGGTAGACACAGATACGCAGTATTTT.

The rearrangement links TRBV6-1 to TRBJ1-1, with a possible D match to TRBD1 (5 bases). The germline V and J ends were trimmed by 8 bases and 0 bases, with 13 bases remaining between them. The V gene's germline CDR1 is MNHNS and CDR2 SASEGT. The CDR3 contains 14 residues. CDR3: CASRGGLLNTEAFF. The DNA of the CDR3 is TGTGCCAGCCGCGGGGGGTTGTTGAACACTGAAGCTTTCTTT.

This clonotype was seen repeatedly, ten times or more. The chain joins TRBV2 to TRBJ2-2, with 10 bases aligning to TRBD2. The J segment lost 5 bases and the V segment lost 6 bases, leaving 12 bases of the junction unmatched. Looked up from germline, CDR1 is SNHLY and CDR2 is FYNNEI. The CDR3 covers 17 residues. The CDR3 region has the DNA TGTGCCAGCAGCTCTCCGAGCGGGAGGGCCGGAACCGGGGAGCTGTTTTTT. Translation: CASSSPSGRAGTGELFF.

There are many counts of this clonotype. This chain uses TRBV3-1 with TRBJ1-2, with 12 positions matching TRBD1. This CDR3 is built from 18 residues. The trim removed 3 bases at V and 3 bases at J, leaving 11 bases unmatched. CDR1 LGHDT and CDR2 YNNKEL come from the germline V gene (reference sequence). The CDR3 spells CASSQTPGQGARDYGYTF. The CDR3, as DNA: TGTGCCAGCAGCCAGACCCCGGGACAGGGGGCGCGGGACTATGGCTACACCTTC.

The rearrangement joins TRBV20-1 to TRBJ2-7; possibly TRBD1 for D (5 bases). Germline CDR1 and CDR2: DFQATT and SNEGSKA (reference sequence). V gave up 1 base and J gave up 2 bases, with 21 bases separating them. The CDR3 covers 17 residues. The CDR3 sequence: CSARGTREAGRPYEQYF. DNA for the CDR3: TGCAGTGCTAGAGGAACCCGTGAGGCAGGGCGTCCCTACGAGCAGTACTTC.

CDR3: CSASTRLAGGYEQFF. The CDR3 DNA reads as TGCAGTGCTAGTACCCGACTAGCGGGGGGGTACGAGCAGTTCTTC. The V call is TRBV20-1, the J call TRBJ2-1, with 14 bases matching TRBD2. The V segment lost 3 bases and the J segment 10 bases; nucleotides outside the gene matches: 8. Germline V lookup: CDR1 DFQATT, CDR2 SNEGSKA (reference sequence). There are 15 residues in the CDR3.

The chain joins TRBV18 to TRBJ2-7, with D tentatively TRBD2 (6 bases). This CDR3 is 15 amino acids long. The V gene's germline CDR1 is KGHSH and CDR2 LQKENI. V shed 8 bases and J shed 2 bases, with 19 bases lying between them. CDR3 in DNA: TGTGCCAGCCTGGACCGAATGGGAGGAACCTACGAGCAGTACTTC. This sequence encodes CASLDRMGGTYEQYF.

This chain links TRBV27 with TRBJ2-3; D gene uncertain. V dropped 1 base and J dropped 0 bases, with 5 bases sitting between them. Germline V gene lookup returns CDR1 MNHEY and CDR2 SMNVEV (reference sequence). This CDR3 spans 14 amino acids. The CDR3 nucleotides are TGTGCCAGCAGTTTATATTACAGCACAGATACGCAGTATTTT. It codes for CASSLYYSTDTQYF.